Listed here is a single T cell receptor beta chain. Its antigen is currently not known. Nothing much larger sits one base from this clone, and base qualities are not available. The CDR3 regions of human TCRbeta chains were subjected to immunosequencing. In the authors' own workflow: Repertoire TCRs were matched against a reference library of SARS-CoV-2-specific TCRs generated with the MIRA antigen-specificity platform. Breadth was defined as the fraction of unique TCRs that were SARS-CoV-2-associated. Depth was defined as the fraction of total T cells that were SARS-CoV-2-associated. Each spike-specific TCR was assigned to its reactive spike region and to a CD4 or CD8 class using the MIRA data. Log10-transformed breadth and depth values were compared by one-way ANOVA with Sidak's multiple comparisons tests. Held by TCRdb, this immuneACCESS table contains in-frame sequences only and omits some clones. Under half of the omission traces to an unresolved V gene where checked; the cause of the rest is unknown. That table is the source of V, J and clone size, and D and trimming were worked out from the DNA. This sample comprises approximately 150,000 clones, approximately 89% of them detected only once. The top ten clones comprise 2% to 2.5% of the sample.

The time point tag for this specimen amounts to: baseline before first vaccination. The vaccinee samples were drawn from two UK trials, COV001 and COV002, one of which was a single-blind randomized controlled phase 2/3 trial testing AZD1222 (ChAdOx1 nCoV-19) in healthy adults. For TCRbeta chain sequencing, PBMC samples from trial participants were taken at day 0 and at day 28 after the second dose. These data originate in a study of T cell responses to AZD1222 COVID-19 vaccine (dated by TCRdb to the early 2020s). For the wider study: AZD1222 recipients with second doses at about 4 weeks or about 12 weeks were pooled, because spike-specific TCR depth and breadth did not differ between schedules. Trial participants were enrolled by age into subgroups of 18-55, 56-69 and 70-plus years, and about 150, 27 and 61 TCR-sequenced participants, respectively, were included in these subgroups. TCR sequencing was performed for more than 230 trial participants, of whom roughly 200 were given two doses of AZD1222 and approximately 25 were given two doses of MenACWY control vaccine.

The paper's findings and limits, for the study overall: Most participants were white British and females outnumbered males, and the authors suggested that clonal diversity may have been underestimated. In the small 56-69-year group, the increase in depth fell short of significance, most likely because of low power. The whole spike protein was spanned by vaccine-associated CD4 TCRs, and dominant responses were seen in regions 160-218 and 743-854. Reportedly, almost half of the unique spike-specific TCRs recognized epitopes lying outside the regions that are mutated in the B.1.351 and B.1.1.7 variants. Only five to seven AZD1222 recipients were SARS-CoV-2 seropositive at baseline, limiting conclusions about previously exposed vaccinees. After two AZD1222 doses, spike-specific TCR breadth and depth were significantly higher than at day 0 and than in MenACWY recipients. No day 14 peak-response samples were available, so repertoires were characterized only after the peak T cell response.

This specimen was peripheral blood, taken on day 0 of AZD1222 vaccination. The clonotype originates from an adult in good health.

The DNA is as follows: TGTGCCAGCAGTTACTCGAGCCCCCGGGGGAACTATGGCTACACCTTC. Translated, it reads CASSYSSPRGNYGYTF. The chain links TRBV6-6 with TRBJ1-2; TRBD1 is perhaps the D gene, given 5 matching bases. Via the germline V gene (reference sequence), CDR1 is MNHNY and CDR2 SVGAGI. The V end loses 0 bases and the J end loses 2 bases, and a stretch of 13 bases separates them. Including the terminal cysteine and phenylalanine, the CDR3 comprises 16 residues. Solely the CDR3 DNA is kept, with 48 bases framed from the first base.